This TCR beta chain was profiled in a study of cytomegalovirus exposure and HLA in healthy donors (dated by TCRdb to 2016 to 2017). In the study overall: An earlier analysis of about 530 of the donors reported approximately 280 Gb of sequence data and 117 million unique TCR beta sequences obtained from about 179 million T cells. Around 330 gigabases of sequencing data and tens of millions of unique TCR sequences made up an early release that covered some 640 HLA-typed donors. Of the 300 to 450 genotyped donors, more than 75% were placed in the genetic ancestry cluster associated with self-reported Caucasian donors. The aim of the study was to test whether cataloging public T cell receptors could identify signatures of past pathogen exposure. Using immunosequencing, the study profiled T cell repertoires from 500 to 800 subjects and related those repertoires to cytomegalovirus serostatus. In addition to the first cohort of approximately 670 subjects, a separate validation cohort of around 110 different subjects was used. To predict cytomegalovirus infection status, the study combined high-throughput TCR immunosequencing, statistical association of individual TCRs with disease status, and machine learning. A later analysis re-analyzed previously published TCR beta repertoires from about 730 donors and added high-resolution HLA genotyping to study TCR occurrence patterns. The later analysis used no new phenotypic data to find candidate immune exposures, relying instead on TCR beta sequences and their occurrence across donors. To decide whether each TCR beta V gene segment behaved as functional or pseudogenic, an earlier analysis of some 540 of the donors relied on high-throughput TCR beta sequencing. Donor age, sex, ethnicity and CMV serostatus were collected together with the repertoire data. A later genetic analysis used genome-wide SNP genotypes for about three fifths of the 666 donors, treating that subset as a discovery cohort. Every repertoire in the discovery cohort had been generated on one and the same sequencing platform. Both class I and class II loci were covered by HLA typing, at four-digit resolution. Typing coverage varied by locus: roughly 620-640 donors for A, B, C, DRB1 and DQB1; roughly 520 for DQA1; approximately 570 for DPA1; roughly 450 for DPB1. Four to six DR-DQ haplotypes were handled as single units for association and clustering because linkage in the cohort was strong. On average, around 230,000 unique TCR beta nucleotide sequences were sequenced per donor among 300 to 500 genotyped donors of the cohort, with roughly 18% of those sequences being non-productive. The paper as a whole reports these results and caveats: Correlated functional status among segregating V segments might be attributable to linkage disequilibrium, but an unknown experimental factor could not be ruled out. In this cohort, only TCR beta chains were sequenced, and detectable features were limited by the absence of alpha or paired-chain data. Broadly in line with IMGT annotations, most TCR beta V segments showed up in productive rearrangements about 90% or about 30% of the time in an earlier analysis of several hundred of the donors. In a later analysis, TCR association rates were found to vary across HLA loci, with the most associated TCRs seen for DRB1 alleles and the fewest for HLA-C alleles. It was suggested by the authors that the approach could potentially be generalized to other disease states and immunological phenotypes. Immune exposure information for the cohort was limited to CMV serostatus. In vitro tests confirmed that a few of the cytomegalovirus-associated TCR beta chains recognize cytomegalovirus antigens. Compared with the approximately 700-donor mean, donors in an Asian-associated ancestry cluster had fewer N-insertions in productive TCRs, according to a later genetic analysis. A later analysis found that HLA-associated TCR beta chains were more clonally expanded and had lower generation probabilities than equally common non-associated chains. A group of highly shared sequence variants was considered likely to be a technical artifact of the sequencing pipeline. In the study, approximately 160 TCR beta chains were listed as associated with cytomegalovirus. Because counts were too low, roughly 17 rarely observed V segments, including chromosome 9 orphons, were left out of the earlier analysis of a few hundred of the donors. When HLA alleles, especially DR and DQ, strongly co-occurred, TCR associations were difficult to assign to individual alleles. In a later analysis, several top co-occurrence clusters were reported to appear linked to parvovirus B19, influenza, CMV and Epstein-Barr virus. Most TCR sequences were observed very rarely across donors, whereas some public TCRs were present in many individuals. Because some donors lacked HLA typing at each locus, the association tests relied only on the typed subset. In both the original and validation cohorts, the classifier was reported to diagnose cytomegalovirus status with high specificity and sensitivity. A later analysis associated about 16,000 TCR beta sequences with specific HLA alleles at a false discovery rate of 0.05. Most CMV-associated TCR beta chains appeared to be HLA-restricted in a later analysis, and the HLA associations seemed to be driven largely by CMV exposure. Roughly uniform sequencing depth across donors was assumed in presence/absence analyses, although this assumption may not hold. A further reported finding was that TCR beta sequences accurately predicted the HLA-A and HLA-B alleles for most subjects in the first cohort. In a later genetic analysis, a missense DCLRE1C variant was associated with V-gene and J-gene trimming of TCR beta chains, and the association was replicated in an independent cohort. Some IMGT-functional V segments, including TRBV6-2 and TRBV6-3, could not be told apart with the 87-base-pair reads, so those segments were excluded.

About this clone: Its antigen is still unknown. Base quality data are lacking; no much larger clone is found one base away.

The library was generated by the immunoSEQ multiplex PCR assay. For the multiplex PCR, a mixture combining 60 forward primers for TCR Vbeta segments and 13 reverse primers for TCR Jbeta segments was used. Amplification of the CDR3 region of rearranged TCR beta genes was performed with a multiplex PCR assay on genomic DNA. Amplified TCR beta libraries were sequenced as 87-base-pair reads on the Illumina HiSeq System. Per the authors' processing: A later analysis counted around 72 million unique TCR beta chains across the 690 or so repertoires, and some 11 million of these chains were shared by at least two donors. A nearest-neighbor algorithm error-corrected the raw reads and collapsed the reads into unique sequences, merging closely related sequences to remove PCR and sequencing errors. Alignment of CDR3 sequences to IMGT reference sequences was used to assign V, D and J gene segments. For a sequence to be retained, at least a six-nucleotide match to both a V gene segment and a J gene segment was required. Rearrangements were called productive when the CDR3 lacked stop codons and stayed in frame with V and J; all others were non-productive. CDR3 was defined by IMGT convention, running from the second conserved V-encoded cysteine to the conserved J-encoded phenylalanine. Sequences without an unambiguous match to a single V gene segment were excluded from the earlier analysis of 587 of the donors. In an earlier analysis of several hundred of the donors, V segments were called functional above 56.7% productive rearrangements and were called segregating when the between-donor standard deviation exceeded 5%. A statistical classification framework was developed to diagnose cytomegalovirus status using the catalog of TCR beta chain sequences. In a later analysis, TCR nucleotide sequences were compared against IMGT/GENE-DB human TR gene sequences so that V and J genes could be assigned. The TCRdist pipeline was used in a later analysis to assign CDR3 sequences and most-parsimonious VDJ recombination scenarios. In a later analysis, each TCR beta chain was defined by its CDR3 amino acid sequence together with its V-gene family, and reads without a unique V-gene family were excluded. As a way to deal with suspected cross-contamination and a sequencing artifact, a later analysis dropped roughly 600 nucleotide sequences that were highly shared and had low generation probability. A later analysis calculated a clonal expansion index for each public chain from normalized within-repertoire ranks of inferred template counts. In a later analysis, generation probabilities were computed with a VDJ recombination model fitted to out-of-frame rearrangements, and the resulting probabilities were checked against IGoR. Hypergeometric tests were used in a later analysis to score TCR-TCR, TCR-HLA and TCR-CMV co-occurrence, with a repertoire-size bias correction applied to the TCR pairs. False discovery rates were estimated in a later analysis by permuting HLA or CMV assignments 20 times. In a later analysis, co-occurring TCRs were grouped using DBSCAN, and TCRdist sequence similarity was added for clustering within HLA-allele-positive subsets. Repertoires with fewer than 30,000 or more than 120,000 public chains, plus five repertoires with anomalous nucleotide sharing, were excluded from co-occurrence clustering. This immuneACCESS table, as held by TCRdb, lists in-frame sequences with V and J called but not all clones. Of the missing ones, under half trace to an unresolved V gene in checked studies; the others have no known cause. D and trimming were read from the DNA, whereas the V and J calls and clone size are those reported in that table. This sample has approximately 140,000 clones in its table, and around three quarters of those were observed once. The ten largest clones take up about 0.97% of the sample.

In total, about 650 healthy bone marrow donors made up the cohort. At the time of sampling, every cohort member was nominally healthy, though immune exposures that went unrecorded were likely present. The donor was CMV seronegative and belonged to the group of several hundred seronegative cohort members. A peripheral blood sample was provided by each donor, and peripheral blood mononuclear cells were used for TCR beta sequencing. Genomic DNA was extracted from the blood cell samples with the Qiagen DNeasy Blood Extraction Kit. Taken from the germline V gene, the CDR1 and CDR2 loops are SGHRS and YFSETQ. Its CDR3 holds 14 amino acids, cysteine through phenylalanine. Only the CDR3 region is kept as DNA, spanning 42 bases read in frame from base 1. The V end loses 2 bases and the J end loses 4 bases, and a stretch of 12 bases separates them.

The source of this sequence is a man younger than 35 in good health and CMV-seronegative. The chain joins TRBV5-1 to TRBJ1-1; TRBD1 is a possible D gene, resting on 6 matching bases. The source material was PBMCs. The nucleotide sequence reads TGCGCCAGCAGCTTAACCCCCAGGGGCACTGAAGCTTTCTTT. It is translated as CASSLTPRGTEAFF.